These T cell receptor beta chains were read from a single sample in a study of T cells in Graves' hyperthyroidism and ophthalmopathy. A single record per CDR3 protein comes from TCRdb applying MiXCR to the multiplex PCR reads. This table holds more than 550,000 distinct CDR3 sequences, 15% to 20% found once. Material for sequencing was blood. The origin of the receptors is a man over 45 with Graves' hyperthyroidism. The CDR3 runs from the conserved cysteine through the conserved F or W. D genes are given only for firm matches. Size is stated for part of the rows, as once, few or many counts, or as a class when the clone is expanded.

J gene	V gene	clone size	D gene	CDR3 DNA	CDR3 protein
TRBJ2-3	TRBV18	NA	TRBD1	TGTGCCAGCTCACCTACGGGACAGACAGATACGCAGTATTTT	CASSPTGQTDTQYF
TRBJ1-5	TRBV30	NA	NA	TGTGCCTGGAGTAGAGGAGGGCTTCAGCCCCAGCATTTT	CAWSRGGLQPQHF
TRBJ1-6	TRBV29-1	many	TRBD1	TGCAGCGTTGAAGACAGGACAGGGCGGAATTCACCCCTCCACTTT	CSVEDRTGRNSPLHF
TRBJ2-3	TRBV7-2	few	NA	TGTGCCAGCAGCTTATTTCGACGGACAGCTAGCACAGATACGCAGTATTTT	CASSLFRRTASTDTQYF
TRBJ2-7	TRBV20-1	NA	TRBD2	TGCAGTGCTAGTGTCCTAGCGGAGAACTCCTACGAGCAGTACTTC	CSASVLAENSYEQYF
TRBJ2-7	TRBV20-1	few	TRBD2	TGCAGTGCTAGAGATTGGGGGGGAGCGGGAGGGTACGAGCAGTACTTC	CSARDWGGAGGYEQYF
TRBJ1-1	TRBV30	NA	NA	TGTGCCTGGAGTGTCGAGGGAGATACTGAAGCTTTCTTT	CAWSVEGDTEAFF
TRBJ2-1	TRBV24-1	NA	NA	TGTGCCACCAGTGACCGGAGACAGAGGTACAATGAGCAGTTCTTC	CATSDRRQRYNEQFF
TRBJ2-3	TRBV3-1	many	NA	TGTGCCAGCAGCCAAGGGGGCGGACTGGGAGATACGCAGTATTTT	CASSQGGGLGDTQYF
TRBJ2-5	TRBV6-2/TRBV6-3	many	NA	TGTGCCAGCAGTTACGCCCGGACGGACCGGTACCAAGAGACCCAGTACTTC	CASSYARTDRYQETQYF
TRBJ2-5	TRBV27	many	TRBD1	TGTGCCAGCAGTTTGCGGACAGGGACACCCTTCCAGTACTTC	CASSLRTGTPFQYF
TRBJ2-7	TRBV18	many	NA	TGTGCCAGCTCACCACCTAGGTTTAGGGGCCTCCTAAACGAGCAGTACTTC	CASSPPRFRGLLNEQYF
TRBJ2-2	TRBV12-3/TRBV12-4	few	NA	TGTGCCAGCAGTTTCGGGCTAGACCCCGGGGAGCTGTTTTTT	CASSFGLDPGELFF
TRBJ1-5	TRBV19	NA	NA	TGTGCCAGTAAAGGGGATCATACGCATCATCAGCCCCAGCATTTT	CASKGDHTHHQPQHF
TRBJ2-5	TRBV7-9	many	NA	TGTGCCAGCAGCCTAGACAGGAGTTATCAAGAGACCCAGTACTTC	CASSLDRSYQETQYF
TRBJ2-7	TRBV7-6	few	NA	TGTGCCAGCAGCAATGCGTACGAGCAGTACTTC	CASSNAYEQYF
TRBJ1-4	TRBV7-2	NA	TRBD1	TGTGCCAGCAGCTTAGGGGCAGGGGGCCGAAAACTGTTTTTT	CASSLGAGGRKLFF
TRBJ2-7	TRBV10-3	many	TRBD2	TGTGCCATCAGTGGTCCCCCGGGACTAGCGGCGATCTACGAGCAGTACTTC	CAISGPPGLAAIYEQYF
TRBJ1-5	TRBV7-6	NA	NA	TGTGCCAGCAGCGCCCAGGAAAGCCGCAATCAGCCCCAGCATTTT	CASSAQESRNQPQHF
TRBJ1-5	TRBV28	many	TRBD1	TGTGCCAGCAGTTTAGGCAGGGGGGGCAATCAGCCCCAGCATTTT	CASSLGRGGNQPQHF
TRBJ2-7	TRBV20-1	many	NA	TGCAGTGCTCAAGATCACCCATACTACGAGCAGTACTTC	CSAQDHPYYEQYF
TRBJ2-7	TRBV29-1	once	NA	TGCAGCGTGGAGGGACAGCGCTACGAGCAGTACTTC	CSVEGQRYEQYF
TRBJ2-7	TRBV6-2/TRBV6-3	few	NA	TGTGCCAGCAGTTCGCCAGCGGAAATCGAGCAGTACTTC	CASSSPAEIEQYF
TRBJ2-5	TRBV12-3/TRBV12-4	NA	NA	TGTGCCAGCAGCCACTTGGGGAGGGGGCAAGAGACCCAGTACTTC	CASSHLGRGQETQYF
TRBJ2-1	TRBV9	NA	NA	TGTGCCAGCAGCCCCACTCCCAACTCCTACAATGAGCAGTTCTTC	CASSPTPNSYNEQFF
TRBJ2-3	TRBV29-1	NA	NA	TGCAGCGTTGCGGAAGGGCCCGGGATTACAGATACGCAGTATTTT	CSVAEGPGITDTQYF
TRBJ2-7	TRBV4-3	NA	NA	TGCGCCAGCAGCCTCCGCGGGACGGGGTACGAGCAGTACTTC	CASSLRGTGYEQYF
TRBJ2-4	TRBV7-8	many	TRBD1	TGTGCCAGCAGCTTAGGGGACAGGGGGCCAAAACAAAACATTCAGTACTTC	CASSLGDRGPKQNIQYF
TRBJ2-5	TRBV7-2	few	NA	TGTGCCAGCAGCTTTTTTGGGGGTCGGGAGACCCAGTACTTC	CASSFFGGRETQYF